This T cell receptor beta chain was recorded in a study of tumor-infiltrating lymphocytes in primary liver carcinoma. Study as a whole: Patients comprised men and women whose ages fell between 30 and 69 years. Productive TCRbeta reads per sample were roughly 3.5 to 8 million, not differing by tissue.

Study-wide findings and caveats: Relative to tumor region pairs, the tumor-adjacent and tumor-blood pairs showed overlap that was lower. Bulk unsorted material prevented CD4+ and CD8+ repertoire comparison.

Details on this clonotype: What it recognizes is unknown. The missing conserved phenylalanine or tryptophan at the end of this CDR3 makes a read error likely.

Germline DNA was also extracted, with blood RNA taken from unsorted whole blood. From around 500 ng of total RNA, TCR beta-specific cDNA was reverse-transcribed using a constant-region primer. Libraries for TCR beta were built through three nested multiplex PCR rounds, which together made up a slightly modified ARM-PCR procedure. TRBV1-TRBV30 forward primers paired with a C-beta reverse primer drove the first two PCR rounds, about 10 cycles each. A single record per CDR3 protein comes from TCRdb applying MiXCR to the multiplex PCR reads. The sample yields fewer than 350,000 distinct CDR3 sequences, roughly 60% seen once. The CDR3 covers 11 residues. Trimming shortened V by 9 bases and J by 0 bases, and 6 bases separated the two germline ends. The germline CDR1 and CDR2 sequences are MNHEY and SVGEGT.

This chain links TRBV6-2 or TRBV6-3 with TRBJ2-7; no firm D call. Sequenced: peripheral blood. This clonotype was sampled from a man in his forties with primary liver carcinoma and hepatitis B virus infection. CDR3 bases: TGTGCCAGTAGCACCTCCTACGAGCAGTACTCC. It yields the protein CASSTSYEQYS.